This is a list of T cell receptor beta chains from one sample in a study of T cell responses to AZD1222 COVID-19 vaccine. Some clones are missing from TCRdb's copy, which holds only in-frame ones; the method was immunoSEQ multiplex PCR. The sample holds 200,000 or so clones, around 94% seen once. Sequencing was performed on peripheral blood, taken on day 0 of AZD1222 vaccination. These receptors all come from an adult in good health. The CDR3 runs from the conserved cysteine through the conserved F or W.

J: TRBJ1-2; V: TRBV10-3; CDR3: CAISPGPETYGYTF
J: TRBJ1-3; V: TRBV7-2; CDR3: CASSLALGAAGNTIYF
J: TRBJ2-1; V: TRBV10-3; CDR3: CAALTAGGPSNEQFF
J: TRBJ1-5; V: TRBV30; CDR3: CAWAIQGYQPQHF
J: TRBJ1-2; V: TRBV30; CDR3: CAWSGVQRYGYTF
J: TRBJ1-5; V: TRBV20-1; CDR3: CSASIGTGWLRQPQHF
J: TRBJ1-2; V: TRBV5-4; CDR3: CASSTRDNYGYTF
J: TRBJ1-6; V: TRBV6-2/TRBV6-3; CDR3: CASSYDLRTLHF
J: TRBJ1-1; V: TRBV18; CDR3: CASSPIKSAGPEAFF
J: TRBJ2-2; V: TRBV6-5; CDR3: CASRAGTGDTGELFF
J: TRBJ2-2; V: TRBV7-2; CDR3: CASSLSRIQVRGPTGELFF
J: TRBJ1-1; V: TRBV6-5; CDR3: CASSPDSGIEAFF
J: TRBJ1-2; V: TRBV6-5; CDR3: CASAHQGGAFGYTF
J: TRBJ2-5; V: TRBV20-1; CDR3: CSASWRDREETQYF
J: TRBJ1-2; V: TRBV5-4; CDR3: CASSPARKDYGYTF
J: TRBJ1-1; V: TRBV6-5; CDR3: CASSYSIRTPNTEAFF
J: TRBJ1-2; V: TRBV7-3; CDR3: CASSLGPPGQGNYGYTF
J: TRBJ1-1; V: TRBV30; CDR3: CAWSVTGTEAFF
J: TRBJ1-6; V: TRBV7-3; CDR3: CASSSAGYNSPLHF
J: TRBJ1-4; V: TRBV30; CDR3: CASQPRNEKLFF
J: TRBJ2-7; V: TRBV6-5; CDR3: CASSYSGGRGSYEQYF
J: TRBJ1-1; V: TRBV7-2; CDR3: CASSPQGLGTEAFF
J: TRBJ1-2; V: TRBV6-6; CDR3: CASSYRWNQNYGYTF
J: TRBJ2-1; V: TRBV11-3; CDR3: CASSSSGVMVNEQFF
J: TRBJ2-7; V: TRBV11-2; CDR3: CASGGAGAYEQYF
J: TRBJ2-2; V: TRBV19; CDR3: CASSIEGASGELFF
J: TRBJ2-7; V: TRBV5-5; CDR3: CASSLGTDLFWEQYF
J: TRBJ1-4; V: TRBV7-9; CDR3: CASSLGTLATNEKLFF
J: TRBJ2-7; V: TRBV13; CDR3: CASSQGSGRTYEQYF
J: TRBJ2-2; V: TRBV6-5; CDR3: CASSYGTLLAGELFF
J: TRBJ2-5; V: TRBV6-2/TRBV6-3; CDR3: CASSPGGGGSETQYF
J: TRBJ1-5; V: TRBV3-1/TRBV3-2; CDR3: CASSYTGENQPQHF
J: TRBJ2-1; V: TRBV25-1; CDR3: CASSGGQVTLSSYNEQFF
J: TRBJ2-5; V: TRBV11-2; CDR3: CASSLVSRRQETQYF
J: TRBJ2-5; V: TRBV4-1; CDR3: CASSQERFKGETQYF
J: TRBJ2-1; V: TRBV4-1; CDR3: CASSVGLAGFEDEQFF
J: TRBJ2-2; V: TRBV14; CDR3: CASSQGLAEHTGELFF
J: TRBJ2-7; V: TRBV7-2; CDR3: CASSLAPWGHDRRSSYEQYF
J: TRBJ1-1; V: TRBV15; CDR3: CATSRDIGQKGGAFF
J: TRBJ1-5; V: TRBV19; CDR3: CASSVGQGSNQPQHF
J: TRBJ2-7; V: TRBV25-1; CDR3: CASSEFFPGLAGDYEQYF
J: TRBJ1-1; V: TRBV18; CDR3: CASSPARGTAEAFF
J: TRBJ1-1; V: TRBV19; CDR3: CASSIGQLNTEAFF
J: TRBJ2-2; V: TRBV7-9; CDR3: CASSSRDRVIGELFF
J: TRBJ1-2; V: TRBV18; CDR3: CASSPRDRDAYTF
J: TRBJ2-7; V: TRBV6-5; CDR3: CASRSGTEVYEQYF
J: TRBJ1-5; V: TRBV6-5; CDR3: CASSRREGQPQHF
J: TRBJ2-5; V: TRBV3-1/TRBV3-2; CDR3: CASRTASGTQYF
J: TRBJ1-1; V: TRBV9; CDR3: CASSVEAGVNTEAFF
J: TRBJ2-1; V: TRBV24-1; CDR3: CATSDLDRNEQFF
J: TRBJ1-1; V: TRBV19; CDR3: CASSISSRDMTEAFF
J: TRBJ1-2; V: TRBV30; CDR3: CAWSGGQGAVSTF
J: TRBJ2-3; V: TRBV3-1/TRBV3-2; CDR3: CASSQGTPGPPDTQYF
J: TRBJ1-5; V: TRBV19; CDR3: CASSIKATGWNQPQHF
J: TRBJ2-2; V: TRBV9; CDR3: CASSVVGTGELFF
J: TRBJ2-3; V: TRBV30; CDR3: CAWSFAGRGYTQYF
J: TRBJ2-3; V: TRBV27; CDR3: CASSSQDTQYF
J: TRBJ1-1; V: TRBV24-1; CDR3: CATSDGGAHTEAFF
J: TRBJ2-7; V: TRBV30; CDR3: CAWSVWDEQYF
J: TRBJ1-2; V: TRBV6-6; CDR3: CASSYDESYGYTF